This TCR beta chain stems from a study of cytotoxic CD8 clonotypes in ibrutinib-treated CLL. Overall study context: Among the patients, over 9 presented as relapsed/refractory and about 15 as treatment-naive; around 17 showed unmutated IGHV. Response sampling occurred after a median approximately 12 months of treatment (range 6 to 36).

Study outcomes and limitations: Clonality showed a rise at ibrutinib response that reversed toward baseline at progression. Among the clonotypes, public ones were uncommon and contracted or held stable on treatment.

Generated by immunoSEQ multiplex PCR, the TCRdb table keeps only in-frame clones and is missing some. The repertoire holds 150,000 or so clones, more than 70% seen once, with 7.5% to 8% in the top ten. About this clone: Its antigen remains unidentified. The same CDR3 is also encoded by other DNA sequences in this sample.

This CDR3 is built from 13 residues. Germline values: CDR1 MNHEY, CDR2 SVGAGI. V gave up 2 bases and J gave up 3 bases, with 8 bases separating them. This TCR derives from a human donor with chronic lymphocytic leukemia. This chain links TRBV6-5 with TRBJ2-7, with D possibly being TRBD2 (5 bases). Sequences were derived from PBMCs, sampled after 36 months of ibrutinib treatment. The CDR3 region is CASSYSGSYEQYF. CDR3 bases: TGTGCCAGCAGTTACAGCGGAAGCTACGAGCAGTACTTC.